Below are 18 T cell receptor beta chains sequenced from a single sample in a study of regulatory T cells in long-lasting Graves disease. Building the TCR beta libraries relied on iRepertoire HTBI primers, and CDR3 regions underwent Arm-PCR. TCRdb reanalysed the multiplex PCR reads using MiXCR and keeps one entry per CDR3 protein. The sample shows 400,000 to 500,000 distinct CDR3 sequences, 14% of them seen only once. Time point in this sample: newly diagnosed GD, antithyroid drugs for less than 3 months. The TCR library was made from RNA that had been extracted from PBMCs in TRIzol. These data were likewise used in another study, on T cells in Graves' hyperthyroidism and ophthalmopathy.

The material sequenced was peripheral blood mononuclear cells (PBMCs), taken at new diagnosis, from a patient treated with antithyroid drugs. The origin of the receptors is a woman in her fifties or sixties with Graves disease.

This clonotype was seen many times. The V gene is TRBV7-3, the J gene TRBJ2-3; 8 bases fit TRBD2. The germline gives CDR1 SGHTA, CDR2 FQGTGA. There are 15 residues in the CDR3. J lost 1 base, V lost 4 bases, and 4 bases had no gene match. The DNA for the CDR3 is TGTGCCAGCAGCTGGAGCGGGAGTGGCACAGATACGCAGTATTTT. Amino acids: CASSWSGSGTDTQYF.

This clonotype appeared many times. The chain combines TRBV14 with TRBJ2-1; 9 bases are shared with TRBD2. Germline assignment: CDR1 SGHDN and CDR2 FVKESK. The CDR3 has 13 amino acids. V trimming: 4 bases; J trimming: 15 bases; junction bases outside the gene matches: 10. The CDR3 is CASSRSLAGEAFF. The DNA of the CDR3 is TGTGCCAGCAGCCGGTCGTTAGCGGGAGAGGCGTTCTTC.

CDR3 protein: CASSGGQPNEKLFF. The CDR3 DNA sequence: TGTGCCAGCAGCGGGGGACAGCCTAATGAAAAACTGTTTTTT. The V gene is TRBV9, the J gene TRBJ1-4; 7 nucleotides agree with TRBD1. This CDR3 spans 14 amino acids. The germline CDR1 and CDR2 sequences are SGDLS and YYNGEE. With V trimmed by 3 bases and J by 3 bases, 2 bases remained unmatched.

The chain combines TRBV28 with TRBJ2-5; tentatively, D is TRBD1 (6 bases). Germline CDR1 and CDR2: MDHEN and SYDVKM. The germline V and J ends were trimmed by 5 bases and 0 bases, with 13 bases remaining between them. This CDR3 region has 15 residues. CDR3 loop: CASSDGQWYQETQYF. CDR3 DNA sequence: TGTGCCAGCAGTGACGGACAGTGGTACCAAGAGACCCAGTACTTC.

This clonotype has ten or more counts. The chain recombines TRBV12-3 or TRBV12-4 with TRBJ1-2; 8 bases are shared with TRBD1. The CDR3 runs to 16 residues. The J segment lost 4 bases and the V segment lost 1 base, leaving 8 bases of the junction unmatched. In nucleotides, the CDR3 is TGTGCCAGCAGTTTAGTTTTTGGCAGGGGGCGCTATGGCTACACCTTC. Residues: CASSLVFGRGRYGYTF.

There are many counts of this clonotype. The V gene is TRBV7-9, the J gene TRBJ2-1, with 9 bases that match TRBD1. The V and J ends lost 5 bases and 6 bases, in that order; junction bases with no gene match: 8. Germline assignment: CDR1 SEHNR and CDR2 FQNEAQ (reference sequence). The CDR3 loop spans 15 amino acids. CDR3 bases: TGTGCCAGCAGCCCCGGGACAGGGAGTTCCAATGAGCAGTTCTTC. Translating it yields CASSPGTGSSNEQFF.

This clonotype was observed a few times. This sequence joins TRBV12-3 or TRBV12-4 and TRBJ2-7; D not certain. Trimming stripped 3 bases from V and 9 bases from J, with 9 bases between. The CDR3 extends over 11 amino acids. DNA for the CDR3: TGTGCCAGCAGTTTTGGGAATACGCAGTACTTC. Translated: CASSFGNTQYF.

This clonotype showed up just a few times. The rearrangement links TRBV28 to TRBJ2-5; 7 bases are shared with TRBD1. The germline V gene has CDR1 MDHEN and CDR2 SYDVKM. The CDR3 sequence is 15 residues long. V shed 5 bases and J 4 bases; nucleotides not matched to a gene: 10. The CDR3 here is CASSTQGVLPETQYF. CDR3 DNA: TGTGCCAGCAGTACGCAGGGGGTTTTACCAGAGACCCAGTACTTC.

This rearrangement joins TRBV7-3 to TRBJ2-3, with D unresolved. V lost 0 bases, J lost 2 bases, and 6 bases lay in between. The CDR3 extends over 14 amino acids. The germline CDR1 and CDR2 sequences are SGHTA and FQGTGA. The CDR3 nucleotides are TGTGCCAGCAGCTTAACGAGACACACAGATACGCAGTATTTT. Its protein product is CASSLTRHTDTQYF.

The sample holds a few counts of this clonotype. This clone may be a read error of a much larger clone one base away. In DNA form, the CDR3 reads TGTGCCAACAGTTCTGGAATCCAAGAGACCCAGTACTTC. It is translated as CANSSGIQETQYF. V gene TRBV6-5 combines with J gene TRBJ2-5; D not resolved. The length of the CDR3 is 13 residues. Germline V gene sequence: CDR1 MNHEY, CDR2 SVGAGI.

V is TRBV28 and J is TRBJ2-7; a weak D match, TRBD1 (6 bases). The germline V and J ends were trimmed by 5 bases and 3 bases, with 17 bases remaining between them. The CDR3 length is 15 residues. CDR1 and CDR2 (germline): MDHEN, SYDVKM. The CDR3 nucleotides are TGTGCCAGCAGTCTCACCGGGACAAGCTTCTACGAGCAGTACTTC. Amino acids: CASSLTGTSFYEQYF.

This clonotype was seen a handful of times. The rearrangement links TRBV4-1 to TRBJ2-3; TRBD2 aligns across 10 bases. V shed 3 bases and J 2 bases; nucleotides not matched to a gene: 2. The CDR3 spans 15 residues. Germline loops: CDR1 MGHRA, CDR2 YSYEKL. This CDR3 reads CASSHSGGDTDTQYF. CDR3 in DNA: TGCGCCAGCAGCCACAGCGGGGGGGACACAGATACGCAGTATTTT.

On this clonotype: A much more abundant neighbour one base away suggests this may be a read error. The V call is TRBV12-3 or TRBV12-4, the J call TRBJ2-5; D remains ambiguous. V was cut by 5 bases and J by 2 bases, with 12 bases left in between. The CDR3 runs 14 residues. The CDR3 bases are TGTGCCAGCAGTCTTCCACATAAACAAGAGACCCAGTACTTC. It codes for CASSLPHKQETQYF.

The chain links TRBV30 to TRBJ2-4, with 14 bases that match TRBD2. CDR1 GTSNPN and CDR2 SVGIG come from the germline V gene (reference sequence). Trimming cost V 2 bases and J 13 bases; bases outside gene matches: 25. The CDR3 covers 20 residues. The CDR3: CAWSSERVTGGLAGAREQYF. CDR3 nucleotides: TGTGCCTGGAGTTCGGAGCGAGTGACAGGGGGACTAGCGGGAGCTCGGGAGCAGTACTTC.

This clonotype was observed at least ten times. This chain connects TRBV5-1 to TRBJ2-1; D ambiguous. The CDR3 has 12 amino acids. Germline CDR1 reads SGHRS; CDR2 reads YFSETQ. Trimming stripped 2 bases from V and 6 bases from J, with 6 bases between. CDR3 coding DNA: TGCGCCAGCAGCTTATTAGCCAATGAGCAGTTCTTC. This translates into CASSLLANEQFF.

This clonotype was observed many times. The V gene is TRBV11-2, the J gene TRBJ2-3, with 9 positions matching TRBD2. J was trimmed by 1 base and V by 0 bases; bases with no gene match: 5. This CDR3 is 17 amino acids long. The germline CDR1 and CDR2 sequences are SGHAT and FQNNGV. CDR3 sequence (DNA): TGTGCCAGCAGCTTAGATGTGAGACTAGCGGGCACAGATACGCAGTATTTT. Amino acids: CASSLDVRLAGTDTQYF.

The genes are TRBV29-1 and TRBJ2-1; no clear D. This CDR3 spans 16 amino acids. Germline V gene data show CDR1 as SQVTM and CDR2 as ANQGSEA. V was trimmed by 0 bases and J by 0 bases, leaving 12 bases between them. As DNA, the CDR3 is TGCAGCGTTGAAGACTTTAAGAAGAGCTCCTACAATGAGCAGTTCTTC. Its translation: CSVEDFKKSSYNEQFF.

To note about this clonotype: This may come from a read error, since a much larger clone is one base off. The chain links TRBV12-3 or TRBV12-4 to TRBJ1-3; perhaps TRBD1 as D (5 bases). This CDR3 is 13 amino acids long. The CDR3 DNA follows: TGTGCCGGGGGGGACGGCTCTGGAAACACCATACATTTT. Translation: CAGGDGSGNTIHF.